This note documents a single TCR beta chain sequence. Antigen specificity is unknown. These data are taken from a study of cytomegalovirus exposure and HLA in healthy donors. Points from the study as a whole: With later analysis, a missense DCLRE1C variant became linked to TCR beta V- and J-gene trimming. There were several of the most significant clusters that appeared linked to common viral pathogens in a later analysis. In all likelihood, a cluster of highly shared sequence variants was a sequencing artifact.

V shed 6 bases and J shed 0 bases, with 14 bases lying between them. This CDR3 is 16 amino acids long. CDR1 is MDHEN and CDR2 is SYDVKM in the germline V gene. This PCR relied on a set of 60 Vbeta primers and 13 Jbeta primers. Measured with immunoSEQ multiplex PCR; TCRdb has only the in-frame clones, and not every one. The sample consists of about 210,000 clones, over 75% of them appearing once. Sequencing was done on a sample of PBMCs. This receptor was obtained from a woman aged 45-59 years in good health and CMV-seropositive. The chain joins TRBV28 to TRBJ1-4; D gene ambiguous. The DNA of the CDR3 is TGTGCCAGCAGCCCAGGCAGTTATGCAACTAATGAAAAACTGTTTTTT. This codes for CASSPGSYATNEKLFF.